A selection of T cell receptor beta chains follows, all from one sample in a study of graft-versus-host responses after intestinal transplantation. These TCRs' antigens remain unknown. Profiled with immunoSEQ multiplex PCR; TCRdb holds only in-frame clones, not every one. Altogether some 90,000 clones are present, roughly 92% being singletons, with the ten largest covering about 0.3%. The specimen was unstimulated CD4+ T cells sorted from spleen or lymph node cells, collected before intestinal transplant. The receptors were sampled from a human donor who received an intestinal transplant. CDR3s include the opening cysteine and the closing phenylalanine or tryptophan. Fields, in order: CDR3 protein, CDR3 DNA, V gene, D gene, clone size, J gene. The D gene is left open where the match is weak. Size tells how often a clone was seen (once, few, many) or the class of an expanded clone, and some rows leave it out.

CASSLGDGSGYTF,TGTGCCAGCAGCTTGGGGGACGGGTCTGGCTACACCTTC,TRBV5-6,.,.,TRBJ1-2
CASSDSGRAEVAKNIQYF,TGTGCCAGCAGTGATAGCGGGAGGGCCGAAGTAGCCAAAAACATTCAGTACTTC,TRBV6-1,TRBD2,.,TRBJ2-4
CASTGVSNQPQHF,TGTGCCAGCACCGGGGTGAGCAATCAGCCCCAGCATTTT,TRBV6-1,.,.,TRBJ1-5
CASSLTGQTNTQYF,TGCGCCAGCAGCTTGACGGGGCAAACGAATACGCAGTATTTT,TRBV5-1,.,.,TRBJ2-3
CASTVRGMNTEAFF,TGTGCCAGCACCGTCAGGGGGATGAACACTGAAGCTTTCTTT,TRBV5-6,TRBD1,once,TRBJ1-1
CASSLGDYLYEQYF,TGCGCCAGCAGCTTGGGGGACTACCTATACGAGCAGTACTTC,TRBV5-1,TRBD2,.,TRBJ2-7
CASSLVGFNEQFF,TGTGCCAGCAGTTTGGTCGGGTTCAATGAGCAGTTCTTC,TRBV6-6,.,.,TRBJ2-1
CATNPEITYEQYF,TGTGCCACCAACCCGGAAATAACCTACGAGCAGTACTTC,TRBV28,.,.,TRBJ2-7
CASRYSVDTQYF,TGTGCCAGCCGATACTCGGTGGATACGCAGTATTTT,TRBV28,.,.,TRBJ2-3
CASSIPRDRGVYNSVQGANVLTF,TGCGCCAGCAGCATACCCCGGGACAGGGGGGTATACAACTCTGTGCAGGGGGCCAACGTCCTGACTTTC,TRBV5-1,TRBD1,.,TRBJ2-6
CASSPTPQYYEQYF,TGTGCCAGCAGCCCTACGCCGCAATACTACGAGCAGTACTTC,TRBV9,.,.,TRBJ2-7
CASSLVSQETQYF,TGTGCCAGCAGCTTAGTGAGCCAAGAGACCCAGTACTTC,TRBV7-6,.,few,TRBJ2-5
CASSLMGGFLDYGYTF,TGTGCCAGCAGTTTAATGGGGGGGTTCTTAGACTATGGCTACACCTTC,TRBV28,.,once,TRBJ1-2
CASSEEGQPSSYNEQFF,TGTGCCAGCAGCGAGGAGGGGCAGCCAAGCTCCTACAATGAGCAGTTCTTC,TRBV9,.,.,TRBJ2-1
CASSWVGGTEAFF,TGTGCCAGCAGTTGGGTCGGGGGCACTGAAGCTTTCTTT,TRBV28,.,.,TRBJ1-1
CASSSGTGTYEQYF,TGTGCCAGTAGTTCCGGGACAGGGACGTACGAGCAGTACTTC,TRBV19,TRBD1,.,TRBJ2-7
CASRVGGIGEQYF,TGTGCCAGCAGAGTGGGCGGGATCGGCGAGCAGTACTTC,TRBV27,.,medium-sized,TRBJ2-7
CASSQSNGQGNQPQHF,TGTGCCAGCAGCCAAAGCAACGGACAGGGTAATCAGCCCCAGCATTTT,TRBV4-2,TRBD1,.,TRBJ1-5
CASSVTSVGDTQYF,TGCGCCAGCAGCGTAACTAGCGTTGGAGATACGCAGTATTTT,TRBV5-1,TRBD2,.,TRBJ2-3
CASSPRGQGNIQYF,TGTGCCAGCTCACCACGGGGACAGGGCAACATTCAGTACTTC,TRBV18,TRBD1,.,TRBJ2-4
CASSLQNIPEGEKLFF,TGTGCCAGCAGCTTACAGAACATCCCGGAGGGAGAAAAACTGTTTTTT,TRBV7-2,.,.,TRBJ1-4
CASSPGDRYLSGNTIYF,TGTGCCAGCAGCCCTGGGGACCGATACCTCTCTGGAAACACCATATATTTT,TRBV7-9,.,.,TRBJ1-3
CASSLNRGLETQYF,TGCGCCAGCAGCTTGAACAGGGGGCTGGAGACCCAGTACTTC,TRBV5-1,TRBD1,.,TRBJ2-5
CASSFLAGGPNEQFF,TGTGCCAGCAGCTTCCTAGCGGGAGGGCCGAATGAGCAGTTCTTC,TRBV7-9,TRBD2,.,TRBJ2-1
CASNSPPDRTYGYTF,TGTGCCAGTAATTCACCCCCGGACAGGACCTATGGCTACACCTTC,TRBV19,TRBD1,.,TRBJ1-2
CASNGGNTGHGYTQYF,TGCGCCAGCAATGGGGGGAATACAGGACACGGCTATACGCAGTATTTT,TRBV5-1,.,.,TRBJ2-3
CASSFPRQPQHF,TGTGCCAGCAGCTTCCCCCGGCAGCCCCAGCATTTT,TRBV7-2,.,.,TRBJ1-5
CATRTESYEQYF,TGTGCCACCAGGACGGAGTCCTACGAGCAGTACTTC,TRBV2,.,.,TRBJ2-7
CASTGSYEQYF,TGTGCCAGCACAGGCTCCTACGAGCAGTACTTC,TRBV6-1,.,.,TRBJ2-7
CASSPTGLVRADTQYF,TGTGCCAGCTCACCCACCGGACTAGTGAGGGCAGATACGCAGTATTTT,TRBV18,TRBD2,.,TRBJ2-3
CASSRGTGGYEQYF,TGTGCCAGCAGCCGCGGGACAGGGGGTTACGAGCAGTACTTC,TRBV11-3,TRBD1,.,TRBJ2-7
CASSSEVSNQPQHF,TGTGCCAGCAGTTCGGAAGTGAGCAATCAGCCCCAGCATTTT,TRBV6-5,.,.,TRBJ1-5
CASSEATSLAYNEQFF,TGTGCCAGCAGTGAAGCGACCAGTCTAGCTTACAATGAGCAGTTCTTC,TRBV6-1,.,.,TRBJ2-1
CARSLAPGTDDQETQYF,TGTGCCAGAAGCTTGGCCCCCGGGACAGACGACCAAGAGACCCAGTACTTC,TRBV5-3,TRBD1,.,TRBJ2-5
CASSPTLNSYEQYF,TGTGCCAGCTCACCCACACTTAACTCCTACGAGCAGTACTTC,TRBV18,.,.,TRBJ2-7
CASSLGPHGGIPGNTIYF,TGTGCCAGCAGCTTAGGCCCCCACGGCGGGATCCCCGGAAACACCATATATTTT,TRBV7-2,.,.,TRBJ1-3
CASSYGLARRNEQFF,TGTGCCAGCAGTTACGGCTTGGCTAGAAGGAATGAGCAGTTCTTC,TRBV6-5,.,.,TRBJ2-1
CAWTTVPQEQYF,TGTGCCTGGACAACAGTTCCCCAGGAGCAGTACTTC,TRBV30,.,.,TRBJ2-7
CASSLAGGVTDTQYF,TGTGCCAGCAGCTTAGCGGGAGGCGTCACAGATACGCAGTATTTT,TRBV11-1,.,.,TRBJ2-3
CASSLSGVAYEQYF,TGCGCCAGCAGCTTGTCTGGGGTGGCCTACGAGCAGTACTTC,TRBV5-1,.,.,TRBJ2-7
CASSLGGQGETQYF,TGTGCCAGCAGCTTAGGGGGCCAGGGAGAGACCCAGTACTTC,TRBV7-8,.,.,TRBJ2-5
CASTLSGDYEQYF,TGTGCCAGCACCCTTTCGGGAGATTACGAGCAGTACTTC,TRBV28,.,.,TRBJ2-7
CASSSRQTRNTEAFF,TGTGCCAGCAGCTCGAGACAGACTCGGAACACTGAAGCTTTCTTT,TRBV5-5,.,.,TRBJ1-1
CASSFPSLAKNIQYF,TGTGCCAGCAGTTTCCCCAGTCTAGCCAAAAACATTCAGTACTTC,TRBV28,.,.,TRBJ2-4
CASAIAGTGTYEQYF,TGTGCCAGCGCTATCGCCGGGACAGGGACCTACGAGCAGTACTTC,TRBV27,TRBD1,.,TRBJ2-7
CAISGRESHEQYF,TGTGCCATCAGTGGCCGGGAGTCCCACGAGCAGTACTTC,TRBV10-3,.,.,TRBJ2-7
CASRLRNDRFNEQFF,TGTGCCAGCAGGCTCAGAAATGACAGATTCAATGAGCAGTTCTTC,TRBV5-4,.,.,TRBJ2-1
CASSPRTSGNEQFF,TGTGCCAGCAGTCCCCGGACTAGCGGCAATGAGCAGTTCTTC,TRBV27,TRBD2,.,TRBJ2-1
CASTNLRGGATNEKLFF,TGTGCCAGTACCAATCTAAGGGGGGGCGCAACTAATGAAAAACTGTTTTTT,TRBV19,.,.,TRBJ1-4
CASSRTVNTGELFF,TGTGCCAGCAGCCGGACAGTGAACACCGGGGAGCTGTTTTTT,TRBV11-2,.,.,TRBJ2-2
CASSPQGRSSVNTEAFF,TGTGCCAGCTCACCACAAGGACGATCTTCTGTGAACACTGAAGCTTTCTTT,TRBV18,.,.,TRBJ1-1
CASSFGLAGYNEQFF,TGTGCCAGCAGCTTCGGACTAGCGGGATACAATGAGCAGTTCTTC,TRBV7-2,TRBD2,once,TRBJ2-1
CASSYGKNTEAFF,TGTGCCAGCAGCTATGGTAAAAACACTGAAGCTTTCTTT,TRBV7-3,.,.,TRBJ1-1